Listed here are 27 T cell receptor beta chains from one sample, sequenced in a study of control samples from healthy donors and cancer patients. TCRdb's copy holds only in-frame clones and misses some; the assay was immunoSEQ multiplex PCR. The sample yields about 49,000 clones, 80% to 90% seen once. The sequencing input was PBMCs. The receptors were gathered from a woman in her 50s with lung cancer.

The chain carries TRBV19 and TRBJ1-3; D may be TRBD1 (5 bases). This CDR3 contains 14 residues. Germline CDR1 is LNHDA and CDR2 is SQIVND (reference sequence). V shed 9 bases and J shed 0 bases, with 12 bases lying between them. The CDR3 loop reads CASKQQVSGNTIYF. In DNA, the CDR3 is TGTGCCAGCAAGCAACAGGTCTCTGGAAACACCATATATTTT.

The chain combines TRBV2 with TRBJ2-1, with D unclear. The CDR3 has 11 residues. Per the germline V gene, CDR1 is SNHLY and CDR2 is FYNNEI. Between the trimmed V and J ends, which lost 5 bases and 4 bases, there was a span of 3 bases. CDR3 in amino acids: CASSRYNEQFF. The CDR3, as DNA: TGTGCCAGCAGTCGTTACAATGAGCAGTTCTTC.

This clone was found a few times. The chain is built from TRBV2 and TRBJ2-7, with 7 bases fitting TRBD1. Losses at the gene ends were 8 bases for V and 0 bases for J; bases not matched to a gene: 4. Germline values: CDR1 SNHLY, CDR2 FYNNEI. The CDR3 is 13 residues long. The CDR3 spells CASLDRSSYEQYF. The CDR3 DNA reads as TGTGCCAGCTTGGACAGGTCCTCCTACGAGCAGTACTTC.

This clone was seen a single time. V and J are TRBV9 and TRBJ2-1, with a possible D match to TRBD1 (5 bases). Germline V gene data show CDR1 as SGDLS and CDR2 as YYNGEE. This CDR3 is built from 15 residues. The germline V and J ends were trimmed by 0 bases and 0 bases, with 7 bases remaining between them. The CDR3 sequence: CASSVVGDSYNEQFF. DNA of the CDR3: TGTGCCAGCAGCGTAGTAGGGGACTCCTACAATGAGCAGTTCTTC.

The V gene is TRBV6-4, the J gene TRBJ1-2; D is uncertain. CDR3 size: 15 residues. Trimming removed 6 bases at V and 4 bases at J, with 18 bases between. The germline gives CDR1 MRHNA, CDR2 SNTAGT. The CDR3 is CASRESGRDGYGYTF. The CDR3, as DNA: TGTGCCAGCAGGGAATCGGGGAGGGATGGCTATGGCTACACCTTC.

The chain uses TRBV3-1 (or the pseudogene TRBV3-2) and TRBJ1-6; TRBD1 agrees at 8 bases. V shed 3 bases and J 6 bases; nucleotides not matched to a gene: 4. Per germline, CDR1 LGHDT and CDR2 YNNKEL (reference sequence). The CDR3 runs 15 residues. DNA of the CDR3: TGTGCCAGCAGCCAGACAGGGGATGTTAATTCACCCCTCCACTTT. Protein product: CASSQTGDVNSPLHF.

The rearrangement uses TRBV6-2 or TRBV6-3 and TRBJ2-2, with D perhaps TRBD1 (6 bases). Germline V gene sequence: CDR1 MNHEY, CDR2 SVGEGT. This CDR3 has 17 residues. Trimming removed 2 bases from V and 1 base from J, with 14 bases in between. DNA for the CDR3: TGTGCCAGCAGTTACCCCACAGGGACGGGGAACACCGGGGAGCTGTTTTTT. This codes for CASSYPTGTGNTGELFF.

The chain links TRBV7-2 to TRBJ1-5; TRBD1 matches 7 bases. V shed 5 bases, J shed 5 bases, and the junction held 9 bases outside the gene matches. Germline V gene sequence: CDR1 SGHTA, CDR2 FQGNSA. The CDR3 has 15 amino acids. CDR3: CASSPGTASYQPQHF. For the CDR3, the DNA is TGTGCCAGCAGCCCGGGGACAGCATCCTATCAGCCCCAGCATTTT.

This clone was found once. The gene calls are TRBV2 and TRBJ2-3; D ambiguous. Trimming took off 3 bases at V and 4 bases at J, with 2 bases between the two ends. This CDR3 comprises 11 residues. Germline CDR1 SNHLY, CDR2 FYNNEI. The CDR3 DNA sequence: TGTGCCAGCAGTGATGCAGATACGCAGTATTTT. This translates into CASSDADTQYF.

The chain carries TRBV10-3 and TRBJ1-2, with D perhaps TRBD1 (5 bases). V was clipped by 4 bases and J by 6 bases, with 18 bases between them. This CDR3 is built from 15 residues. Germline V gives CDR1 ENHRY, CDR2 SYGVKD. The CDR3 reads CAISVTSTGADGYTF. DNA for the CDR3: TGTGCCATCAGTGTGACCTCAACTGGGGCGGATGGCTACACCTTC.

V is TRBV4-1 and J is TRBJ2-3, with TRBD2 as a possible D gene (5 bases). The length of the CDR3 is 15 residues. Trimming removed 4 bases from V and 4 bases from J, with 15 bases in between. Germline V gives CDR1 MGHRA, CDR2 YSYEKL. This chain's CDR3 is CASSPLLRAADTQYF. CDR3 DNA sequence: TGCGCCAGCAGCCCTCTTTTGAGGGCCGCAGATACGCAGTATTTT.

The chain is built from TRBV5-4 and TRBJ1-6; 11 bases align to TRBD1. CDR3 length equals 16 residues. The germline V gene encodes CDR1 SGHNT and CDR2 YYREEE (reference sequence). The ends lost 4 bases at V and 4 bases at J; junction bases unmatched: 4. The CDR3 DNA is TGTGCCAGCAGCCAGGACAGGGGGCCTTATAATTCACCCCTCCACTTT. This codes for CASSQDRGPYNSPLHF.

The chain carries TRBV7-2 and TRBJ1-1, with a tentative D call TRBD1 (5 bases). This CDR3 spans 15 amino acids. Trimming left V 3 bases short and J 5 bases short, with 16 bases between. CDR1 and CDR2 (germline): SGHTA, FQGNSA. This chain's CDR3 is CASSFNRDPRTEAFF. The DNA of the CDR3 is TGTGCCAGCAGCTTTAACCGGGACCCGAGGACTGAAGCTTTCTTT. Together with reference TRBV7-2 and TRBJ1-1, the CDR3 gives the full variable domain: GAGVSQSPSNKVTEKGKDVELRCDPISGHTALYWYRQSLGQGLEFLIYFQGNSAPDKSGLPSDRFSAERTGGSVSTLTIQRTQQEDSAVYLCASSFNRDPRTEAFFGQGTRLTVV.

The chain joins TRBV3-1 (or the pseudogene TRBV3-2) to TRBJ2-7, with D possibly being TRBD2 (5 bases). Trimming stripped 3 bases from V and 3 bases from J, with 12 bases between. The germline V gene encodes CDR1 LGHDT and CDR2 YNNKEL (reference sequence). The CDR3 has 14 amino acids. The CDR3 sequence: CASSHSSRGYEQYF. In nucleotides, the CDR3 is TGTGCCAGCAGCCATAGTTCACGGGGCTACGAGCAGTACTTC.

V usage is TRBV6-5 and J usage is TRBJ1-2, with D possibly TRBD1 on 6 matching bases. Germline CDR1 MNHEY, CDR2 SVGAGI. Trimming took 5 bases from V and 3 from J, leaving 13 bases between them. The CDR3 extends over 14 amino acids. The CDR3 sequence: CASSTGPGDYGYTF. In DNA form, the CDR3 reads TGTGCCAGCAGTACAGGGCCAGGGGACTATGGCTACACCTTC.

This chain links TRBV12-5 with TRBJ1-2, with 9 bases matching TRBD1. In germline, CDR1 is LGHNT, CDR2 FRNRAP. This CDR3 contains 13 residues. With V trimmed by 6 bases and J by 8 bases, 7 bases remained unmatched. The CDR3, as DNA: TGTGCTAGTGGGTGGGGGGACAGGGCCGGCTACACCTTC. It is translated as CASGWGDRAGYTF.

The V and J genes are TRBV29-1 and TRBJ2-5; D gene uncertain. Trimming stripped 7 bases from V and 2 bases from J, with 8 bases between. Germline CDR1 is SQVTM and CDR2 is ANQGSEA. The CDR3 runs 11 residues. Here the CDR3 reads CSADGQETQYF. CDR3 nucleotide sequence: TGCAGCGCGGACGGGCAAGAGACCCAGTACTTC.

This chain joins TRBV11-2 and TRBJ1-3; D perhaps matches TRBD1 (6 bases). The CDR3 totals 15 residues. Between the trimmed V and J ends, which lost 3 bases and 4 bases, there was a span of 13 bases. Germline CDR1 is SGHAT and CDR2 is FQNNGV. The CDR3 region has the DNA TGTGCCAGCAGCTTCCTACAGGGATCCGGAAACACCATATATTTT. Amino acid sequence: CASSFLQGSGNTIYF.

This rearrangement joins TRBV6-5 to TRBJ1-2; D ambiguous. The ends were cut back, 9 bases at V and 1 base at J, with 18 bases in the middle. Germline V CDR1 and CDR2: MNHEY, SVGAGI. The CDR3 is made up of 15 amino acids. The CDR3 spells CASGRRDEFNYGYTF. CDR3 sequence (DNA): TGTGCCAGTGGACGGCGAGATGAGTTTAACTATGGCTACACCTTC.

The chain combines TRBV19 with TRBJ1-5; 9 nucleotides agree with TRBD1. Germline CDR1 and CDR2: LNHDA and SQIVND (reference sequence). The CDR3 totals 15 residues. The J segment lost 7 bases and the V segment lost 7 bases, leaving 11 bases of the junction unmatched. CDR3 in amino acids: CASTLRGQGRQPQHF. The CDR3 nucleotides are TGTGCCAGTACCCTGCGGGGACAGGGACGGCAGCCCCAGCATTTT.

The chain recombines TRBV19 with TRBJ2-3; D may be TRBD2 (5 bases). Per the germline V gene, CDR1 is LNHDA and CDR2 is SQIVND (reference sequence). Deletions cut 7 bases from V and 3 bases from J, with 17 bases between. CDR3 length: 15 residues. CDR3: CASTLRGAETDTQYF. The CDR3 nucleotides read TGTGCCAGTACCCTACGGGGAGCTGAGACAGATACGCAGTATTTT.

Concerning this clone: Sequence at one end of the junction differs from germline and may be a read error. The genes are TRBV6-5 and TRBJ2-2, with D perhaps TRBD1 or TRBD2 (6 bases each). The germline V gene encodes CDR1 MNHEY and CDR2 SVGAGI. The CDR3 is 15 amino acids. The CDR3 sequence: CCITRGPSDTGELFF. CDR3 DNA sequence: TGCTGCATAACTCGGGGGCCCTCGGACACCGGGGAGCTGTTTTTT.

This clone showed up just a few times. Here the CDR3 reads CASSLNGVYQPQHF. Written as DNA, the CDR3 is TGTGCCAGCAGTTTGAACGGGGTTTATCAGCCCCAGCATTTT. This chain joins TRBV27 and TRBJ1-5; D remains ambiguous. CDR3 size: 14 residues. Germline V gives CDR1 MNHEY, CDR2 SMNVEV (reference sequence). Deletions cut 3 bases from V and 5 bases from J, with 11 bases between.

The chain joins TRBV5-1 to TRBJ1-3, with no clear D. V lost 0 bases, J lost 0 bases, and 10 bases lay in between. CDR1 and CDR2 (germline): SGHRS, YFSETQ. This CDR3 comprises 16 residues. The CDR3 loop reads CASSLAGQASGNTIYF. The CDR3 DNA sequence: TGCGCCAGCAGCTTGGCCGGGCAGGCCTCTGGAAACACCATATATTTT.

The chain is built from TRBV5-4 and TRBJ2-2, with D perhaps TRBD2 (5 bases). The CDR3 totals 15 residues. Germline CDR1 is SGHNT and CDR2 is YYREEE (reference sequence). V was shortened by 1 base and J by 1 base, with 8 bases between the two germline ends. In DNA, the CDR3 is TGTGCCAGCAGCTTGCTAGCAGTGAACACCGGGGAGCTGTTTTTT. Translation: CASSLLAVNTGELFF.

The chain uses TRBV7-9 and TRBJ1-1; D is unclear. This CDR3 region has 12 residues. CDR1 and CDR2 (germline): SEHNR, FQNEAQ (reference sequence). Trimming shortened V by 2 bases and J by 4 bases, and 5 bases separated the two germline ends. This chain's CDR3 is CASSLNPTEAFF. The CDR3 coding sequence is TGTGCCAGCAGCTTAAATCCCACTGAAGCTTTCTTT.

This clone is a singleton in its sample. The chain recombines TRBV30 with TRBJ2-3, with 7 bases aligning to TRBD1. This CDR3 is 13 amino acids long. V was clipped by 5 bases and J by 1 base; unmatched bases: 3. Germline values: CDR1 GTSNPN, CDR2 SVGIG (reference sequence). The CDR3 loop reads CAWRQGGTDTQYF. The DNA for the CDR3 is TGTGCCTGGCGACAGGGAGGCACAGATACGCAGTATTTT.